Sequencing of this T cell receptor beta chain was carried out in a study of OX40 agonist ivuxolimab in advanced cancers. Study-level background: Patients were given ivuxolimab, an antibody that agonizes OX40 (CD134). Partial responses were seen in three patients, one with hepatocellular carcinoma and two with cutaneous melanoma. Overall study findings and caveats: There were, on average, more expanded clones in CD8+ T cells than in CD4+. Patients with a partial response at 0.1-3.0 mg/kg had among the lowest clonal expansion.

Trimming stripped 4 bases from V and 4 bases from J, with 13 bases between. Germline V gives CDR1 SGHAT, CDR2 FQNNGV. CDR3 length equals 14 residues. Points on this clone: Its target is unknown.

Profiled with immunoSEQ multiplex PCR; TCRdb holds only in-frame clones, not every one. The sample yields about 50,000 clones, about 89% seen once. This material consisted of CD4+ or CD8+ T cells sorted from blood, taken in a trial of the OX40 agonist ivuxolimab. This receptor was taken from an adult with an advanced solid tumor such as melanoma, head and neck, liver or kidney cancer. The V gene is TRBV11-2, the J gene TRBJ2-5; possibly TRBD2 for D (7 bases). The CDR3 here is CASSYGRGGETQYF. DNA for the CDR3: TGTGCCAGCAGCTACGGAAGGGGGGGAGAGACCCAGTACTTC.